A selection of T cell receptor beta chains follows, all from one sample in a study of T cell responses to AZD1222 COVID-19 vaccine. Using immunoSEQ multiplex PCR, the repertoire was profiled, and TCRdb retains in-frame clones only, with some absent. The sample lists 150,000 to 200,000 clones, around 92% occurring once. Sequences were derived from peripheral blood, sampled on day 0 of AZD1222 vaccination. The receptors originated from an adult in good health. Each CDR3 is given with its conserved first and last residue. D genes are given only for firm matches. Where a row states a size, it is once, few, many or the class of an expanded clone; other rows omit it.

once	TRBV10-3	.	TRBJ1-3	CAITPSDRISGNTIYF	TGTGCCATCACCCCCTCGGACAGAATCTCTGGAAACACCATATATTTT
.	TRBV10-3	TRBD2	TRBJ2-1	CATRLADEQFF	TGTGCCACCCGACTAGCGGATGAGCAGTTCTTC
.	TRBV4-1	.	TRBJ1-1	CASSMNGEGNTEAFF	TGCGCCAGCTCTATGAACGGGGAGGGGAACACTGAAGCTTTCTTT
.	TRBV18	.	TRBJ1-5	CASSPQGYNQPQHF	TGTGCCAGCTCACCACAGGGTTACAATCAGCCCCAGCATTTT
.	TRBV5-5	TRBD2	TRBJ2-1	CASSSLGTSGTFYNEQFF	TGTGCCAGCAGTTCCCTTGGGACTAGCGGGACATTCTACAATGAGCAGTTCTTC
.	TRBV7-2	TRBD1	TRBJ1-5	CASSSIPGQNQPQHF	TGTGCCAGCAGCTCGATACCGGGACAGAATCAGCCCCAGCATTTT
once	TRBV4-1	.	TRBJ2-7	CASSQTAGAAYEQYF	TGCGCCAGCAGCCAAACAGCGGGCGCTGCCTACGAGCAGTACTTC
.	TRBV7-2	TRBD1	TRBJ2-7	CASSRDRSAYEQYF	TGTGCCAGCAGCCGGGACAGATCCGCCTACGAGCAGTACTTC
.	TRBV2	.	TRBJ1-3	CASSGHYSGNTIYF	TGTGCCAGCAGTGGGCACTACTCTGGAAACACCATATATTTT
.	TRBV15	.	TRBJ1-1	CATSRDLGVVDEAFF	TGTGCCACCAGCAGAGATTTGGGGGTGGTGGATGAAGCTTTCTTT
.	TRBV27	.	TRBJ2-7	CASSLSSGASYEQYF	TGTGCCAGCAGTTTATCCTCGGGAGCTTCCTACGAGCAGTACTTC
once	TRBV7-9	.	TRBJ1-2	CASSYDANGGYTF	TGTGCCAGCAGCTACGACGCGAACGGCGGCTACACCTTC
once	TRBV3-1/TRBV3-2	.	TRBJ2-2	CASSRSDWELFF	TGTGCCAGCAGCCGTAGCGACTGGGAGCTGTTTTTT
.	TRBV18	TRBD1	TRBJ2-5	CASSPGQGLRETQYF	TGTGCCAGCTCCCCGGGACAGGGTTTACGAGAGACCCAGTACTTC